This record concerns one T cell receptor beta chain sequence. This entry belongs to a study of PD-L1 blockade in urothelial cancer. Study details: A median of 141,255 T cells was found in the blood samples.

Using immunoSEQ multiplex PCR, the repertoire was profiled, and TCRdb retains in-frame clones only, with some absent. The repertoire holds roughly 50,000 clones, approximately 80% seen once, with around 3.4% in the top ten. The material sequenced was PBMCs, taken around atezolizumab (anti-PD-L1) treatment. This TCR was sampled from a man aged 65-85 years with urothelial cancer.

CDR3 coding DNA: TGTGCCAGCAGCTTAGGCGTGTTCCGGCGGGAGTCCTACGAGCAGTACTTC. This translates into CASSLGVFRRESYEQYF. The chain has TRBV7-2 and TRBJ2-7; 7 nucleotides match TRBD2. CDR1 and CDR2 from the germline V gene are SGHTA and FQGNSA. V lost 1 base to trimming and J lost 1 base; unmatched junction nucleotides: 10. The CDR3 is 17 amino acids.